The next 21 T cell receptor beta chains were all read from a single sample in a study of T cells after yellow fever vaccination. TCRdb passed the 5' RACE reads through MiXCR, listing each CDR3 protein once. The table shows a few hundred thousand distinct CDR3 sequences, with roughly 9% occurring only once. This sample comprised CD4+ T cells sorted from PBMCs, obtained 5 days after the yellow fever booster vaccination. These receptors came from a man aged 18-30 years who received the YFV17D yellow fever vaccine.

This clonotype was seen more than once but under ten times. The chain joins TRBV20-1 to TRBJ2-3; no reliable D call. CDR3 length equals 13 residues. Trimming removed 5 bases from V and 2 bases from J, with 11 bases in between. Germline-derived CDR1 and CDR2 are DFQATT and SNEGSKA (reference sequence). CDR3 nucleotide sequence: TGCAGTGCTGCAGGAGATAACACAGATACGCAGTATTTT. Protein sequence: CSAAGDNTDTQYF.

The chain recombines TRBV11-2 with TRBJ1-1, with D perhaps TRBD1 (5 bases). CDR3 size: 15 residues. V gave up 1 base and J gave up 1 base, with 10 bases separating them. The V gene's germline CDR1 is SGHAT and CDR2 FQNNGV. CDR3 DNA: TGTGCCAGCAGCTTAGTGCCTGGGACGAACACTGAAGCTTTCTTT. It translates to CASSLVPGTNTEAFF.

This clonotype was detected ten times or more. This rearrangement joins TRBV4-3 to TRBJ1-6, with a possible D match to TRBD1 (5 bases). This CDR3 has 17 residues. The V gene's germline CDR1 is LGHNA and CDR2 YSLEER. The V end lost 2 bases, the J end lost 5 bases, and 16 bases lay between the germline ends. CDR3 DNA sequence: TGCGCCAGCAGCCAAAACTTTGTAGGGGCTGATAATTCACCCCTCCACTTT. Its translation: CASSQNFVGADNSPLHF.

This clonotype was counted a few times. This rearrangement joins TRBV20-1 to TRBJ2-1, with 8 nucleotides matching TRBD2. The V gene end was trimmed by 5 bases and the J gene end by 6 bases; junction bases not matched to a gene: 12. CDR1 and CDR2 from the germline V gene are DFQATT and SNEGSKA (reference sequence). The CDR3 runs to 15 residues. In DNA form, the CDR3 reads TGCAGTGCTTCCCGGGGGGGTGGTGGGCTCAATGAGCAGTTCTTC. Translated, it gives CSASRGGGGLNEQFF.

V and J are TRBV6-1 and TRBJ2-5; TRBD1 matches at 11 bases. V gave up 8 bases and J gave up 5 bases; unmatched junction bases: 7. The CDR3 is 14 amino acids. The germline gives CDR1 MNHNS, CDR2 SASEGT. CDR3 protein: CASGDRGKGETQYF. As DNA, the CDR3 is TGTGCCAGCGGGGACAGGGGGAAAGGGGAGACCCAGTACTTC.

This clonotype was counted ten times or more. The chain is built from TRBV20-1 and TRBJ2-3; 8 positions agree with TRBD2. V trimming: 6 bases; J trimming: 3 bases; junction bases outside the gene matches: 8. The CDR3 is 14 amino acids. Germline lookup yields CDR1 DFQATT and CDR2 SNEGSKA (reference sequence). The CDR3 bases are TGCAGTGCCTTTTTGGTAGCGGGGACAGATACGCAGTATTTT. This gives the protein CSAFLVAGTDTQYF.

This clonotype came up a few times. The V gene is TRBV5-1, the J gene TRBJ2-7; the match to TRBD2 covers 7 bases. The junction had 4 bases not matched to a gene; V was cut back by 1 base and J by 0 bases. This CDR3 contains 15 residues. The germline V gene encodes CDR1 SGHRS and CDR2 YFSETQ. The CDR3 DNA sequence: TGCGCCAGCAGCTTGAACGGGGGGAGCTCCTACGAGCAGTACGTC. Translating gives CASSLNGGSSYEQYV.

The CDR3 DNA follows: TGTGCCAGCACGCGGGGCGAGGAGTATAATTCACCCCTCCACTTT. It encodes CASTRGEEYNSPLHF. The V call is TRBV6-1, the J call TRBJ1-6; a possible D gene is TRBD1 (5 bases). Germline V lookup: CDR1 MNHNS, CDR2 SASEGT. With 7 bases removed from V and 4 bases from J, the gap between germline ends came to 14 bases. The CDR3 length is 15 residues.

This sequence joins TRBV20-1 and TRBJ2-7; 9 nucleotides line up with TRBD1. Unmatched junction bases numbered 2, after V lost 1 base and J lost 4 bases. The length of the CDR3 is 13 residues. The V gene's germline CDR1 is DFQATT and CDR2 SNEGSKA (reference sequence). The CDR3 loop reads CSARGDRVYEQYV. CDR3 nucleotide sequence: TGCAGTGCTAGAGGGGACAGGGTGTACGAGCAGTACGTC.

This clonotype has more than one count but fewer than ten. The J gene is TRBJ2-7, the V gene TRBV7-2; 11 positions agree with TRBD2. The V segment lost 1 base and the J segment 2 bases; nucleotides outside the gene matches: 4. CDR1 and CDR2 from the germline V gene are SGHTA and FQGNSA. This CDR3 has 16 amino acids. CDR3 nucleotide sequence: TGTGCCAGCAGCTTAGAGGCTAGCGGGGGGCCCTACGAGCAGTACTTC. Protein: CASSLEASGGPYEQYF.

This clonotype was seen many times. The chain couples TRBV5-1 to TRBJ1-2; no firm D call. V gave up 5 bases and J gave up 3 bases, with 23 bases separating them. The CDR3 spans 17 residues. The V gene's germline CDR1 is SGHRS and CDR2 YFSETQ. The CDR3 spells CASSLVTGTVPHYGYTF. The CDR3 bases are TGCGCCAGCAGTCTGGTGACGGGCACAGTCCCGCACTATGGCTACACCTTC.

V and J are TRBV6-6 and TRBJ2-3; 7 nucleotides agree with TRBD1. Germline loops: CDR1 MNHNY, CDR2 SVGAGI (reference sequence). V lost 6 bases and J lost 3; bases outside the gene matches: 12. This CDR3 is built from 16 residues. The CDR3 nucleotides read TGTGCCAGCAGGCGCCCCACAGGGGTAAAAACAGATACGCAGTATTTT. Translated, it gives CASRRPTGVKTDTQYF.

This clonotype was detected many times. CDR3 sequence reads: CASSLRSTNEKLFF. In nucleotides, the CDR3 is TGTGCCAGCAGCTTGAGGTCAACTAATGAAAAACTGTTTTTT. The J gene is TRBJ1-4, the V gene TRBV5-6; no definite D call. From germline, CDR1 is SGHDT and CDR2 YYEEEE. CDR3 length equals 14 residues. V lost 1 base to trimming and J lost 0 bases, with 4 bases between them.

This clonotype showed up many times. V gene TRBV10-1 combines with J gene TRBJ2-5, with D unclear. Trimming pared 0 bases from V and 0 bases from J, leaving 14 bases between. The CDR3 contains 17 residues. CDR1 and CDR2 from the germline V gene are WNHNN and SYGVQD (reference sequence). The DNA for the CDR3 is TGCGCCAGCAGTGAGTCGACTCCGGCCAGCTACCAAGAGACCCAGTACTTC. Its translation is CASSESTPASYQETQYF.

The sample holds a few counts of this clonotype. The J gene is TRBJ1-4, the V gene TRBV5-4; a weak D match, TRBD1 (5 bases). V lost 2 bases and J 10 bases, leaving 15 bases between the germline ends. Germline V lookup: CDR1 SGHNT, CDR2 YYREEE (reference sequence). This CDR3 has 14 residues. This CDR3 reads CASSLSQGSGKLFF. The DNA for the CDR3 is TGTGCCAGCAGCTTATCCCAGGGCTCCGGAAAACTGTTTTTT.

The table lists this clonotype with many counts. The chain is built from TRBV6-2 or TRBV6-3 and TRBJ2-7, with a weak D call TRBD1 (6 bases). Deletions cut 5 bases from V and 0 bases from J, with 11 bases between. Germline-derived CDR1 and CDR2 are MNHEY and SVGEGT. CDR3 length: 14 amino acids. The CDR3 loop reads CASSRQEISYEQYF. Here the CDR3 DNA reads TGTGCCAGCAGTCGACAGGAGATCTCCTACGAGCAGTACTTC.

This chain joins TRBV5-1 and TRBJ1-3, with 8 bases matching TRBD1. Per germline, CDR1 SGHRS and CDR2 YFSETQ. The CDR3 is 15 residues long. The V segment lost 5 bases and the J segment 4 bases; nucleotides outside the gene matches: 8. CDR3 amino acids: CASRSVGTGGNTIYF. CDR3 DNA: TGCGCCAGCAGGTCGGTCGGGACAGGAGGAAACACCATATATTTT.

The CDR3 loop reads CATSREAGAYEQYV. In nucleotides, the CDR3 is TGTGCCACCAGCAGAGAAGCAGGAGCTTACGAGCAGTACGTC. The chain uses TRBV15 and TRBJ2-7; D remains ambiguous. The CDR3 has 14 residues. CDR1 and CDR2 from the germline V gene are LNHNV and YYDKDF (reference sequence). V lost 0 bases to trimming and J lost 4 bases, with 10 bases between them.

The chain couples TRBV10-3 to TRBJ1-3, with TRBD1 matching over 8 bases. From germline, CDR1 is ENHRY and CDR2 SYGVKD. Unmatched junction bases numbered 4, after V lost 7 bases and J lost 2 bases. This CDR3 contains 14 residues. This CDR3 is CAIKSTGAGNTIYF. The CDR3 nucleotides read TGTGCCATCAAATCGACAGGGGCTGGAAACACCATATATTTT.

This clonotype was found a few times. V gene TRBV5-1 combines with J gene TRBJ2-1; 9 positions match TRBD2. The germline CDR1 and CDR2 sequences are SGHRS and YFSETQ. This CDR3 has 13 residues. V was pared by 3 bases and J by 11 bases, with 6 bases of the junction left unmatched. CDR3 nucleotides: TGCGCCAGCAGCTCTAGCGGGGATACCAAGCAGTTCTTC. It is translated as CASSSSGDTKQFF.

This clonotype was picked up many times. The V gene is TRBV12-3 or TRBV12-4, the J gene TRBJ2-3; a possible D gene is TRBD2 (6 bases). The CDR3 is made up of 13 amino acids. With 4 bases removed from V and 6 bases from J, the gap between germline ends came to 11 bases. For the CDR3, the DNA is TGTGCCAGCAGTTCTAGGGAGGCGGATACGCAGTATTTT. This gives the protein CASSSREADTQYF.